The clone carrying this T cell receptor beta chain was seen repeatedly, ten times or more. V gave up 4 bases and J gave up 7 bases; unmatched junction bases: 10. The CDR3 covers 18 residues. The germline V gene has CDR1 MNHEY and CDR2 SVGAGI. TCRbeta library construction was performed incorporating unique molecular identifiers. TCRdb passed the PCR reads through MiXCR, listing each CDR3 protein once. The sample lists about 150,000 distinct CDR3 sequences, 8.8% occurring once. The data belong to a study of T-cell reconstitution after alpha-beta-depleted transplantation in children. The specimen comprised PBMCs, mostly from graft donor cells, sampled 180 days after TCRalphabeta/CD19-depleted stem cell transplant. This TCR was sampled from a female patient between 2 and 15 years old who had a stem cell transplant for congenital amegakaryocytic thrombocytopenia, so the T cells may come from the graft donor. The J gene is TRBJ2-2, the V gene TRBV6-5; 15 nucleotides align to TRBD2. DNA for the CDR3: TGTGCCAGCAGTTCCCCCGGGACTAGCGGGAGGAGGGGCGGGGAGCTGTTTTTT. The encoded protein is CASSSPGTSGRRGGELFF.